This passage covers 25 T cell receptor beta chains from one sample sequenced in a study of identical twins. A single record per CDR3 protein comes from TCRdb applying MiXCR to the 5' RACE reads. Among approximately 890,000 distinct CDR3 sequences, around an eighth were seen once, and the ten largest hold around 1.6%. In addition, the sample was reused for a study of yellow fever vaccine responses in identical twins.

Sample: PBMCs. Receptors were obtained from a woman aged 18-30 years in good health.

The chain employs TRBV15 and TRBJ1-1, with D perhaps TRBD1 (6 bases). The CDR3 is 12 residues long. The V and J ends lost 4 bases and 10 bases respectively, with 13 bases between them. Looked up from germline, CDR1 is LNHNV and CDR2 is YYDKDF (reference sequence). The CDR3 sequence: CATSNPRDTAFF. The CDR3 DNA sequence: TGTGCCACCAGCAACCCGAGGGACACAGCTTTCTTT. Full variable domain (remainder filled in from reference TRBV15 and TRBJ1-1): DAMVIQNPRYQVTQFGKPVTLSCSQTLNHNVMYWYQQKSSQAPKLLFHYYDKDFNNEADTPDNFQSRRPNTSFCFLDIRSPGLGDTAMYLCATSNPRDTAFFGQGTRLTVV.

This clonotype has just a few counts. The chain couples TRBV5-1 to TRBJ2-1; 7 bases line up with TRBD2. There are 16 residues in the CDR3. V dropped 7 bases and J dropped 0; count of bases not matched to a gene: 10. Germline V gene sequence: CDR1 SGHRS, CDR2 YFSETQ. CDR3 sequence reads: CASVPSGRSSYNEQFF. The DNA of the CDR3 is TGCGCCAGCGTCCCTAGCGGCCGGAGCTCCTACAATGAGCAGTTCTTC.

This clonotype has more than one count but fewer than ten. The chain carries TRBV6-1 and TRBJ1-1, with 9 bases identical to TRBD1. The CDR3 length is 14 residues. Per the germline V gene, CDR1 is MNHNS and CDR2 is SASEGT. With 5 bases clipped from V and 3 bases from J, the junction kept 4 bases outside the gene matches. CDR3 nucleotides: TGTGCCAGCAGTAGGACAGGGGCTTACACTGAAGCTTTCTTT. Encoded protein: CASSRTGAYTEAFF.

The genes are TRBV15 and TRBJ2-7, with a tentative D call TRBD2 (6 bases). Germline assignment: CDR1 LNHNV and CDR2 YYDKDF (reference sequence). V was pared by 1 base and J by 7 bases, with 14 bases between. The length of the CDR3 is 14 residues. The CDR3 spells CATSRGTTGGEQYV. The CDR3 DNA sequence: TGTGCCACCAGCAGAGGGACTACTGGGGGGGAGCAGTACGTC.

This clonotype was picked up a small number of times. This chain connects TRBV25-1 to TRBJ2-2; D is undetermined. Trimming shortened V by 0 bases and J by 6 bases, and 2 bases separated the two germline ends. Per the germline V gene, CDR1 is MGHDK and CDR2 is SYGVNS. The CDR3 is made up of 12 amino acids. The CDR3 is CASSEYSGELFF. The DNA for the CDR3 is TGTGCCAGCAGTGAATATTCCGGGGAGCTGTTTTTT.

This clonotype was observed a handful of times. In DNA form, the CDR3 reads TGTGCCAGCACATCCTCGCTCGAGCAGTACTTC. Its translation is CASTSSLEQYF. V gene TRBV2 combines with J gene TRBJ2-7, with unresolved D. The germline V and J ends were trimmed by 7 bases and 6 bases, with 10 bases remaining between them. CDR1 SNHLY and CDR2 FYNNEI come from the germline V gene. The CDR3 covers 11 residues.

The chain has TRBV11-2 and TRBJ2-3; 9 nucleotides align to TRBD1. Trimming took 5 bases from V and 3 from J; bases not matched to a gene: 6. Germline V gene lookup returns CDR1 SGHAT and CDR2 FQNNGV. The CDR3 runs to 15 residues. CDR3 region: CASSLGQGETDTQYF. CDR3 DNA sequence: TGTGCCAGCAGCCTGGGACAGGGAGAAACAGATACGCAGTATTTT.

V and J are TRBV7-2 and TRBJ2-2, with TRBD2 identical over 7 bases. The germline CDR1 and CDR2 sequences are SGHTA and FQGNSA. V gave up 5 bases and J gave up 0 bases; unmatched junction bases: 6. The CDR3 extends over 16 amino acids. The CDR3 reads CASSLTSVANTGELFF. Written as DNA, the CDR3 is TGTGCCAGCAGCCTTACTAGCGTCGCGAACACCGGGGAGCTGTTTTTT.

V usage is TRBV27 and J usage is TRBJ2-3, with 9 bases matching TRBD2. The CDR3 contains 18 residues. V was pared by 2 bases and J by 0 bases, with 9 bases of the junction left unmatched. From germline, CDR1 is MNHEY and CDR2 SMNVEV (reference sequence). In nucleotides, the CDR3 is TGTGCCAGCAGTTTAGGCGGGGGGGCCTTCCTAAGCACAGATACGCAGTATTTT. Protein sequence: CASSLGGGAFLSTDTQYF.

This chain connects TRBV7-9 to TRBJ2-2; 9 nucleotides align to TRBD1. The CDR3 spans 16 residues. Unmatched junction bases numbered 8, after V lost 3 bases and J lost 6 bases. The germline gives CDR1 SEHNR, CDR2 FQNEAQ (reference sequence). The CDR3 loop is CASSFRVDRGPGELFF. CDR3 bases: TGTGCCAGCAGCTTCCGCGTGGACAGGGGCCCCGGGGAGCTGTTTTTT.

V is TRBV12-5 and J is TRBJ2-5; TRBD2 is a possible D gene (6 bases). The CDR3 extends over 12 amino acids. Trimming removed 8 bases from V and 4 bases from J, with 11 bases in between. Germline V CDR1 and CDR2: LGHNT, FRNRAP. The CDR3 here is CASRPAGETQYF. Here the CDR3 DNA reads TGTGCTAGTCGGCCAGCGGGAGAGACCCAGTACTTC.

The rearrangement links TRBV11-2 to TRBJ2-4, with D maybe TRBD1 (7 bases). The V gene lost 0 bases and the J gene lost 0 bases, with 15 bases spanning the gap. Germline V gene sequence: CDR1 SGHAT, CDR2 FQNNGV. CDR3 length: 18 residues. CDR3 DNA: TGTGCCAGCAGCTTAGATTCGGGGGACAGACTAGCCAAAAACATTCAGTACTTC. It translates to CASSLDSGDRLAKNIQYF.

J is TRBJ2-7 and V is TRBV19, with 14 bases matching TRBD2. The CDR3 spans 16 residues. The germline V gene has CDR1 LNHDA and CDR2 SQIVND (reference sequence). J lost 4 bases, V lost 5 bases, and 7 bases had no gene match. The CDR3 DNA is TGTGCCAGTAGTCGTGGGACTAGCGGGAGCGGGTACGAGCAGTACTTC. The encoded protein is CASSRGTSGSGYEQYF. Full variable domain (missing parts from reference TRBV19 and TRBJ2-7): DGGITQSPKYLFRKEGQNVTLSCEQNLNHDAMYWYRQDPGQGLRLIYYSQIVNDFQKGDIAEGYSVSREKKESFPLTVTSAQKNPTAFYLCASSRGTSGSGYEQYFGPGTRLTVT.

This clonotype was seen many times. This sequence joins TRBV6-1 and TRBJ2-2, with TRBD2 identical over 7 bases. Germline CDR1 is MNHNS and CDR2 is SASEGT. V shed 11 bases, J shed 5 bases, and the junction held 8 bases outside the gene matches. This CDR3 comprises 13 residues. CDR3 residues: CASGLDGTGELFF. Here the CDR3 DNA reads TGTGCCTCCGGACTAGATGGAACCGGGGAGCTGTTTTTT.

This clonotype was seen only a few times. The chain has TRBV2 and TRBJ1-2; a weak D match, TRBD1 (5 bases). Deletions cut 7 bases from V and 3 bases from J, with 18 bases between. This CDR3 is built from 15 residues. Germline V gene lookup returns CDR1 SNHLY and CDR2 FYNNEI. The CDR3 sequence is CASTGRGPLDYGYTF. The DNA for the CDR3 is TGTGCCAGCACAGGACGGGGACCCTTGGACTATGGCTACACCTTC.

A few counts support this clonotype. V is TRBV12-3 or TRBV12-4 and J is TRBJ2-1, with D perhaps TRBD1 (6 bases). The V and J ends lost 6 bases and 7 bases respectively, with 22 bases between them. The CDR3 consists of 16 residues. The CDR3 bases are TGTGCCAGCAGCACCACAGGGCATATGGAGAGAAATGAGCAGTTCTTC. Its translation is CASSTTGHMERNEQFF.

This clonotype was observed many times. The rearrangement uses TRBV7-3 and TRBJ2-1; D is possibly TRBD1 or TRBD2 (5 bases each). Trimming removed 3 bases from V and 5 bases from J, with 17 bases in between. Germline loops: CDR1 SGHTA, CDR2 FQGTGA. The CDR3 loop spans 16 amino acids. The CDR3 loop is CASSFTPTGRNNEQFF. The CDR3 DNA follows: TGTGCCAGCAGCTTTACCCCAACGGGGCGAAACAATGAGCAGTTCTTC.

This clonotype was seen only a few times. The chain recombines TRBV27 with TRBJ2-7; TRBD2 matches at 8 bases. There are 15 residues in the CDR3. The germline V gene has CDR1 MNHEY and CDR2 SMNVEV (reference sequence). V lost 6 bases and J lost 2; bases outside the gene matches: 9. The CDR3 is CASSPAGATAYEQYF. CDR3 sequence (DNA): TGTGCCAGCAGCCCAGCGGGAGCTACAGCCTACGAGCAGTACTTC.

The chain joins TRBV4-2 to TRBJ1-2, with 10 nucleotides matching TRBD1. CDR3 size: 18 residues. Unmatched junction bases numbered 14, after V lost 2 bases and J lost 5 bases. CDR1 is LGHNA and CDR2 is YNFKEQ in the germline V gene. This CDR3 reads CASSQTPRDRGSSYGYTF. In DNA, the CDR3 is TGTGCCAGCAGCCAAACCCCCCGGGACAGGGGTTCGTCATATGGCTACACCTTC.

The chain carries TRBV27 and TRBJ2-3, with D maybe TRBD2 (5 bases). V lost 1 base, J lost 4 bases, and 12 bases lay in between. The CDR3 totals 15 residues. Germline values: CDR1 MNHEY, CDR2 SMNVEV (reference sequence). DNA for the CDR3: TGTGCCAGCAGTTTATTTGTGGGAGTACCAGATACGCAGTATTTT. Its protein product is CASSLFVGVPDTQYF.

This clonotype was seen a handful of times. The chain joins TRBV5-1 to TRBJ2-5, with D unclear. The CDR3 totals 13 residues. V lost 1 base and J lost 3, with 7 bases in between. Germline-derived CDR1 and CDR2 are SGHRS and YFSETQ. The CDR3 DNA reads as TGCGCCAGCAGCTTGATCCAGAAAGAGACCCAGTACTTC. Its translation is CASSLIQKETQYF.

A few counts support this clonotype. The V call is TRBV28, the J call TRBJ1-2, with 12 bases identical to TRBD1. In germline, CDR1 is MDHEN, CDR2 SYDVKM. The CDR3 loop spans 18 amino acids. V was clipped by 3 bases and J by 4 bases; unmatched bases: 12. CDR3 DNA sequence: TGTGCCAGCAGTTTGTTCCCGGGACAGGGGGCCCGGTCCTATGGCTACACCTTC. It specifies CASSLFPGQGARSYGYTF.

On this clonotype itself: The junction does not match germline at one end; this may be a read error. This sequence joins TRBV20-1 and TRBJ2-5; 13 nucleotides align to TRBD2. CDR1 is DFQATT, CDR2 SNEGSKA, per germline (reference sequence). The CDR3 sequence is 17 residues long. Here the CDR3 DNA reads TGCTGTGCTATTACTAGCGGGGGGGCATTCGGGCAAGAGACCCAGTACTTC. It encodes CCAITSGGAFGQETQYF.

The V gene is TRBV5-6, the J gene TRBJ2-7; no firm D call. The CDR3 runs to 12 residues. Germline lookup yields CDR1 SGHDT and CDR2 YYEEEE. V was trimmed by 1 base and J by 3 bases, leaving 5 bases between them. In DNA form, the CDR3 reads TGTGCCAGCAGCTTGTTGAACTACGAGCAGTACTTC. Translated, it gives CASSLLNYEQYF.

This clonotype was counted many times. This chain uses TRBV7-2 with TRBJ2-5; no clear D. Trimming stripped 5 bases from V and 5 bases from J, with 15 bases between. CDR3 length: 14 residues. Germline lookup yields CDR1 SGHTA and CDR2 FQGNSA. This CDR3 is CASSQPTRRETQYF. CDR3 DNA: TGTGCCAGCAGCCAGCCCACCCGGCGGGAGACCCAGTACTTC.